The rows below give T cell receptor beta chains drawn from one sample of a study of T cells in localized non-small cell lung cancer. The protocol was immunoSEQ multiplex PCR, while the TCRdb copy is restricted to in-frame clones and leaves out a portion. The sample includes some 140,000 clones, around 92% of them seen just once. This material consisted of peripheral blood, taken before any cancer treatment. These receptors all come from a female donor older than 55 with stage I lung adenocarcinoma. Each CDR3 is given with its conserved first and last residue. The D gene is left open where the match is weak.

CAWRGTRPVQETQYF,TRBD2,TRBV30
CASSNRATNTEAFF,NA,TRBV19
CASSLDNYPTGELFF,NA,TRBV11-2
CASSLPAQPQHF,NA,TRBV7-2
CASSQVHSGNTEAFF,NA,TRBV14
CASSRSGGLADNEQFF,TRBD2,TRBV4-1
CASSSNRGYGYTF,NA,TRBV28
CASSEGLNTDTQYF,NA,TRBV6-1
CASSLRGGADTQYF,TRBD1,TRBV13
CASSFLGNMNTEAFF,NA,TRBV19
CSVQDPRLAATNTQYF,TRBD2,TRBV29-1
CASSGSGRTYNEQFF,TRBD2,TRBV11-3
CASSEALGMNTEAFF,NA,TRBV2